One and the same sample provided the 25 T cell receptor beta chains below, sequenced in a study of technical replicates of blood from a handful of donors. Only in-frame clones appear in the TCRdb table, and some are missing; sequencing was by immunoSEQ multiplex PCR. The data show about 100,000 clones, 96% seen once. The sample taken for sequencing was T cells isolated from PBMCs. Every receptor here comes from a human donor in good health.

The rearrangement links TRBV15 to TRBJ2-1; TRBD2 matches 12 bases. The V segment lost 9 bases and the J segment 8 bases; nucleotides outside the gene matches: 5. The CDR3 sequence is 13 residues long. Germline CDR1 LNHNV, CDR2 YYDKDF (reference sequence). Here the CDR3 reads CATETSGSDEQFF. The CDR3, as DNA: TGTGCCACTGAGACTAGCGGGAGCGATGAGCAGTTCTTC.

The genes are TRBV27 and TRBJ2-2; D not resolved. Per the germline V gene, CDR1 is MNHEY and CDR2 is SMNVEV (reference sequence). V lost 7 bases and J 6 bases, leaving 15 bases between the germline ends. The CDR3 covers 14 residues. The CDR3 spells CASTGSHHPGELFF. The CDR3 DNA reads TGTGCCAGCACCGGTTCCCATCATCCCGGGGAGCTGTTTTTT.

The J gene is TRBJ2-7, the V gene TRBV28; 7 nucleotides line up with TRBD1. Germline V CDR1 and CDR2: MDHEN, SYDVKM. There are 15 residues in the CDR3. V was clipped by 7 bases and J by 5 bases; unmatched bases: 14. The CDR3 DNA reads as TGTGCCAGCACCCCACCGTTAGGGGGCGTCGACGAGCAGTACTTC. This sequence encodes CASTPPLGGVDEQYF.

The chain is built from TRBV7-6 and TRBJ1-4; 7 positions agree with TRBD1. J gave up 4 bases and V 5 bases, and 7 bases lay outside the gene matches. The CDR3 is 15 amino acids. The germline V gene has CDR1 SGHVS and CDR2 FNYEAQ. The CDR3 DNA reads TGTGCCAGCAGCCTGACAGGGATTGGTAATGAAAAACTGTTTTTT. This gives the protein CASSLTGIGNEKLFF.

The CDR3 nucleotides are TGCGCCAGCAGTGACCCCCTAGCGGGAGTCTACAATGAGCAGTTCTTC. This gives the protein CASSDPLAGVYNEQFF. This rearrangement joins TRBV10-2 to TRBJ2-1; 10 bases are shared with TRBD2. Germline CDR1 WSHSY, CDR2 SAAADI. CDR3 length equals 16 residues. V gave up 3 bases and J gave up 3 bases; unmatched junction bases: 5.

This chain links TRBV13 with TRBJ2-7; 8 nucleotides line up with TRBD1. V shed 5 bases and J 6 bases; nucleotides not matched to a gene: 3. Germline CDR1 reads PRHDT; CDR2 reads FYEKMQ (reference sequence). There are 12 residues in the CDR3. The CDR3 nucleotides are TGTGCCAGCAGCCCCCAGGGGGCCGAGCAGTACTTC. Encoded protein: CASSPQGAEQYF.

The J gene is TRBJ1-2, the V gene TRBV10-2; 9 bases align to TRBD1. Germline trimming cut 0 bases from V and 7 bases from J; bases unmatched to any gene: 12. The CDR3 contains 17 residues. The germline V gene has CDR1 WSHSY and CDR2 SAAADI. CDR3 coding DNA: TGCGCCAGCAGTGAGTCGCTTCAACGGACAGGGGTAGCTGGCTACACCTTC. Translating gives CASSESLQRTGVAGYTF.

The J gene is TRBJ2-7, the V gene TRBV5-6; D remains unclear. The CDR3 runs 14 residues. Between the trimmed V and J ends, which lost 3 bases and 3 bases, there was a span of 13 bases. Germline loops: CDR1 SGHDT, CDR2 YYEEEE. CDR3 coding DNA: TGTGCCAGCAGCTCATACATCGCATTCTACGAGCAGTACTTC. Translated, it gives CASSSYIAFYEQYF.

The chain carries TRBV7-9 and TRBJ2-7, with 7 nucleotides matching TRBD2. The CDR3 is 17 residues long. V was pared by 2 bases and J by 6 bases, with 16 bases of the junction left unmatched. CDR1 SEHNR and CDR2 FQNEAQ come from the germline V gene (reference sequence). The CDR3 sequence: CASSLPPLRERGPEQYF. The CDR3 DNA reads TGTGCCAGCAGCTTACCCCCCTTAAGGGAGCGGGGTCCCGAGCAGTACTTC.

The CDR3 DNA follows: TGTGCCAGCAGCCAAGCAGTTAGCGGGAGCACCTATTACTCCTACGAGCAGTACTTC. Translation: CASSQAVSGSTYYSYEQYF. This rearrangement joins TRBV14 to TRBJ2-7; 9 bases line up with TRBD2. CDR3 length equals 19 residues. Trimming took 1 base from V and 0 from J; bases not matched to a gene: 13. Germline CDR1 is SGHDN and CDR2 is FVKESK.

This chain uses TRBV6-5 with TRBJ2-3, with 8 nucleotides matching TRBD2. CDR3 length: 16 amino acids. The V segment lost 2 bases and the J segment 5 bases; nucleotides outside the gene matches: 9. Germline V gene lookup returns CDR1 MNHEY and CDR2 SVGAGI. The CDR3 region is CASSYVLAGSIDTQYF. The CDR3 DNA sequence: TGTGCCAGCAGTTACGTTCTAGCGGGTTCCATAGATACGCAGTATTTT.

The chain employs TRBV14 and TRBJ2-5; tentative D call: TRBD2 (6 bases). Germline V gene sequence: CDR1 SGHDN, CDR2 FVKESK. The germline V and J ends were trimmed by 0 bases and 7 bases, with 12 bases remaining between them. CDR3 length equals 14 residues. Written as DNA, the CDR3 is TGTGCCAGCAGCCAAGACAGCGGGTTGGGGACCCAGTACTTC. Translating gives CASSQDSGLGTQYF.

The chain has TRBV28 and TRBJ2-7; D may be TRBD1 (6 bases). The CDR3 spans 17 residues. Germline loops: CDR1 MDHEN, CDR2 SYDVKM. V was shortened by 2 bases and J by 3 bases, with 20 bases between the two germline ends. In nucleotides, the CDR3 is TGTGCCAGCAGTTTACAGTTACAGGGTGCCATCGTCTACGAGCAGTACTTC. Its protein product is CASSLQLQGAIVYEQYF.

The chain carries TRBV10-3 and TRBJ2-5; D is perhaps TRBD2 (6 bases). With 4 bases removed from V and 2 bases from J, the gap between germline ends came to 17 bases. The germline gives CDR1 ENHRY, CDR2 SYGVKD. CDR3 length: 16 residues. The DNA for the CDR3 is TGTGCCATCAGTGTCGGTCTAGCGCCTAAACAAGAGACCCAGTACTTC. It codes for CAISVGLAPKQETQYF.

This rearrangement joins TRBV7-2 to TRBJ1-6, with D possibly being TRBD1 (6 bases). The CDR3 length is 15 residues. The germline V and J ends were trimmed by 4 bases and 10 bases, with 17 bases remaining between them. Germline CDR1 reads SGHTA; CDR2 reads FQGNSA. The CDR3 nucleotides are TGTGCCAGCAGCTACCTCCAGGGGTCTGTGTCACCCCTCCACTTT. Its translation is CASSYLQGSVSPLHF.

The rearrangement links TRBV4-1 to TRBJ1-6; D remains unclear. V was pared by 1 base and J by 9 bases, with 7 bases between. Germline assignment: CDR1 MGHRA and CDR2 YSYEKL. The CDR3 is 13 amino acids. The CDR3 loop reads CASSQAEGSPLHF. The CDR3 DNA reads TGCGCCAGCAGCCAAGCGGAGGGTTCACCCCTCCACTTT.

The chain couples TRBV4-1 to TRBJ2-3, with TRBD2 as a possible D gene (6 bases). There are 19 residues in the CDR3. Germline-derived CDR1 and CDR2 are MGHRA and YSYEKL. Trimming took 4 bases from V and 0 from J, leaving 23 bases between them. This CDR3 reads CASSPPGTQIYTSTDTQYF. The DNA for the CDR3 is TGCGCCAGCAGCCCCCCCGGGACTCAGATTTATACTAGCACAGATACGCAGTATTTT.

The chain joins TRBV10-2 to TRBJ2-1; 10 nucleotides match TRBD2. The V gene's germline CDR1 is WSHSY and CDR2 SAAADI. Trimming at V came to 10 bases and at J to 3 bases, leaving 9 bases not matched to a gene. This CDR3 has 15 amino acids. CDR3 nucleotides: TGCGCCACCAACGGGGGGACTAGCGTCTACAATGAGCAGTTCTTC. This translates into CATNGGTSVYNEQFF.

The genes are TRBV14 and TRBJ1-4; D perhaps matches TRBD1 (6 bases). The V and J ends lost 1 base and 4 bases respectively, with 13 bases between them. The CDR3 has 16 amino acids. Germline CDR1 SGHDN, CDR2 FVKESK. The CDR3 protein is CASSQVSGAFNEKLFF. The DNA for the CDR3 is TGTGCCAGCAGCCAAGTCTCAGGGGCGTTTAATGAAAAACTGTTTTTT. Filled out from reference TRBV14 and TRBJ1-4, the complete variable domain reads EAGVTQFPSHSVIEKGQTVTLRCDPISGHDNLYWYRRVMGKEIKFLLHFVKESKQDESGMPNNRFLAERTGGTYSTLKVQPAELEDSGVYFCASSQVSGAFNEKLFFGSGTQLSVL.

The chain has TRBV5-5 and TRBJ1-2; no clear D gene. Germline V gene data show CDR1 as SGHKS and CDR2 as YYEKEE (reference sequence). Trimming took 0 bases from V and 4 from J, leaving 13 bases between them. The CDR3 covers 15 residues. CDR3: CASSLGAEEGYGYTF. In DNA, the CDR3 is TGTGCCAGCAGCTTGGGAGCTGAAGAGGGCTATGGCTACACCTTC.

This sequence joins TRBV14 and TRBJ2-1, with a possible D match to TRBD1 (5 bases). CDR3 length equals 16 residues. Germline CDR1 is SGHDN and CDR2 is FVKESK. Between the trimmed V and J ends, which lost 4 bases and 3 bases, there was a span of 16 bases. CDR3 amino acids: CASSLSPGTGYNEQFF. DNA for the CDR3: TGTGCCAGCAGCCTCTCTCCCGGTACAGGCTACAATGAGCAGTTCTTC.

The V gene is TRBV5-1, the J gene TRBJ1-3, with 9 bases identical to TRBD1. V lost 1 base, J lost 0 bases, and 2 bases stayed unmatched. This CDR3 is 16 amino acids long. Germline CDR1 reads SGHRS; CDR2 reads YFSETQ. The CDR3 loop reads CASSLRGQGSGNTIYF. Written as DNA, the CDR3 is TGCGCCAGCAGCTTGAGGGGACAGGGCTCTGGAAACACCATATATTTT.

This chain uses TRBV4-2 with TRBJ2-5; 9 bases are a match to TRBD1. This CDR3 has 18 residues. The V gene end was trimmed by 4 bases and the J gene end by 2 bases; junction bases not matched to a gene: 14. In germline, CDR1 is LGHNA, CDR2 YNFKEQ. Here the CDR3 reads CASSPAAGQGPWQETQYF. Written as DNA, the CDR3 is TGTGCCAGCAGCCCGGCCGCGGGACAGGGTCCGTGGCAAGAGACCCAGTACTTC.

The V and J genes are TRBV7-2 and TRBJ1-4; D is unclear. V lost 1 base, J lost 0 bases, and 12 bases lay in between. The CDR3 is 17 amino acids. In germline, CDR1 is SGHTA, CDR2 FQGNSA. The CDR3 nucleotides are TGTGCCAGCAGCTTAGGGGAGGTGATAACAACTAATGAAAAACTGTTTTTT. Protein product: CASSLGEVITTNEKLFF.

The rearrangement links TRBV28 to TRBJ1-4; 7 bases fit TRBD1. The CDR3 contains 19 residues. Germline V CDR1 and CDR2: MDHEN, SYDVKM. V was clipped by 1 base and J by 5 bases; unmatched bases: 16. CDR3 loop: CASSLSGFGTAEKNEKLFF. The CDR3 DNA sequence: TGTGCCAGCAGTTTATCCGGTTTCGGGACAGCGGAGAAGAATGAAAAACTGTTTTTT.